Sequencing of this T cell receptor (beta chain) was carried out in a study of blood T cells in healthy people across ages. Using a J-beta primer mix together with a sample-barcoded 5' primer, a second PCR was run for about 6 to 12 cycles. MiXCR, applied by TCRdb to the 5' RACE reads, yields one record per CDR3 protein. The table shows around 1,100,000 distinct CDR3 sequences, with under 40% occurring only once. The CDR3 consists of 13 residues. V lost 3 bases and J 8 bases, leaving 14 bases between the germline ends. In germline, CDR1 is DFQATT, CDR2 SNEGSKA (reference sequence). This clonotype was observed a few times.

The clonotype was recovered from a man aged 18 to 35 in good health. Source material: blood. The rearrangement joins TRBV20-1 to TRBJ2-1; tentatively, D is TRBD2 (5 bases). CDR3 DNA sequence: TGCAGTGCTAGGAGCGGAGCCCGAGATGAGCAGTTCTTC. It codes for CSARSGARDEQFF.